This T cell receptor (beta chain) came from a study of T cell clones after liver transplantation. Produced via immunoSEQ multiplex PCR; TCRdb's table is partial and in-frame only. The sample holds under 90,000 clones; about four fifths are singletons and the top ten take approximately 0.6%. The CDR3 consists of 15 residues. Unmatched junction bases numbered 10, after V lost 7 bases and J lost 4 bases. Germline lookup yields CDR1 MDHEN and CDR2 SYDVKM. Overall study findings and caveats: Low donor cell numbers restricted donor-reactive repertoire measurement in two subjects.

To note about this clone: Its antigen is not known.

The V gene is TRBV28, the J gene TRBJ2-1; 7 positions agree with TRBD1. This clonotype was sampled from a human donor who received a liver transplant. The material sequenced was CD4+ T cells from blood, taken before liver transplant. The CDR3 region has the DNA TGTGCCAGCAACATAGGTGGGACAGATTACAATGAGCAGTTCTTC. This translates into CASNIGGTDYNEQFF. Based on the CDR3 plus reference TRBV28 and TRBJ2-1, the full variable domain is DVKVTQSSRYLVKRTGEKVFLECVQDMDHENMFWYRQDPGLGLRLIYFSYDVKMKEKGDIPEGYSVSREKKERFSLILESASTNQTSMYLCASNIGGTDYNEQFFGPGTRLTVL.